This T cell receptor (beta chain) was identified during a study of T cells in Graves' hyperthyroidism and ophthalmopathy. This clonotype was recorded at least ten times. Around 10 ml fresh peripheral blood yielded the PBMCs. The CDR3 regions of TCR beta were amplified from RNA transcripts. The primer set for the first-round RT-PCR of the TCR CDR3 was HTBI. TCRdb re-derived calls from the multiplex PCR reads in MiXCR, one entry per CDR3 protein. The sample lists some 350,000 distinct CDR3 sequences; approximately 16% were seen once. Input material: blood. The TCR was taken from a woman aged 60-70 years with Graves' ophthalmopathy.

CDR3: CASSGDSLTNEKLFF. CDR3 in DNA: TGCGCCAGCAGCGGGGACAGCCTAACTAATGAAAAACTGTTTTTT. The gene calls are TRBV5-1 and TRBJ1-4; 7 bases align to TRBD1. This CDR3 has 15 amino acids. J gave up 1 base and V 4 bases, and 4 bases lay outside the gene matches. CDR1 is SGHRS and CDR2 is YFSETQ in the germline V gene.